The next 6 T cell receptor beta chains were all read from a single sample in a study of T cell responses to AZD1222 COVID-19 vaccine. Clones were read by immunoSEQ multiplex PCR, and TCRdb kept only the in-frame ones, dropping some. The sample contains roughly 140,000 clones, around 88% of which appear only once. The sample in question was peripheral blood, obtained on day 0 of AZD1222 vaccination. All receptors come from an adult in good health.

The J gene is TRBJ1-5, the V gene TRBV2; possibly TRBD1 for D (6 bases). The germline V gene encodes CDR1 SNHLY and CDR2 FYNNEI. The ends were cut back, 3 bases at V and 3 bases at J, with 12 bases in the middle. This CDR3 contains 15 residues. Written as DNA, the CDR3 is TGTGCCAGCAGTGATTGGGGGCAGAACAATCAGCCCCAGCATTTT. Translated, it gives CASSDWGQNNQPQHF.

The CDR3 bases are TGTGCCATCAGTGAGTCCCCAGCGGGGGGTATCACCGGGGAGCTGTTTTTT. Its translation is CAISESPAGGITGELFF. V and J are TRBV10-3 and TRBJ2-2; TRBD2 matches at 9 bases. The CDR3 totals 17 residues. Germline CDR1 is ENHRY and CDR2 is SYGVKD. The ends lost 0 bases at V and 4 bases at J; junction bases unmatched: 6.

The V gene is TRBV6-5, the J gene TRBJ2-1; D is perhaps TRBD1 (6 bases). Trimming took 5 bases from V and 8 from J, leaving 13 bases between them. The germline V gene has CDR1 MNHEY and CDR2 SVGAGI. This CDR3 is 13 amino acids long. CDR3 coding DNA: TGTGCCAGCAGTAAACAGGGTTGGGATGAGCAGTTCTTC. Its protein product is CASSKQGWDEQFF.

The chain recombines TRBV5-1 with TRBJ2-1; TRBD1 agrees at 7 bases. The CDR3 contains 15 residues. V gave up 0 bases and J gave up 6 bases; unmatched junction bases: 6. CDR1 is SGHRS, CDR2 YFSETQ, per germline. The CDR3, as DNA: TGCGCCAGCAGCTTGGCCGGGACAGCCATCAATGAGCAGTTCTTC. Protein sequence: CASSLAGTAINEQFF.

The rearrangement joins TRBV11-2 to TRBJ1-2; D is ambiguous. Between the trimmed V and J ends, which lost 5 bases and 4 bases, there was a span of 17 bases. The germline gives CDR1 SGHAT, CDR2 FQNNGV. The CDR3 is 15 residues long. CDR3 DNA sequence: TGTGCCAGCAGCCCCCACGAGGGATACAGCTATGGCTACACCTTC. It specifies CASSPHEGYSYGYTF.

The V gene is TRBV28, the J gene TRBJ1-6; TRBD1 might be the D (5 bases). CDR1 MDHEN and CDR2 SYDVKM come from the germline V gene. Trimming stripped 6 bases from V and 6 bases from J, with 12 bases between. This CDR3 contains 14 residues. The CDR3 DNA reads as TGTGCCAGCAGCCCGGGACGGATTAATTCACCCCTCCACTTT. Translating it yields CASSPGRINSPLHF. Full variable domain (remainder filled in from reference TRBV28 and TRBJ1-6): DVKVTQSSRYLVKRTGEKVFLECVQDMDHENMFWYRQDPGLGLRLIYFSYDVKMKEKGDIPEGYSVSREKKERFSLILESASTNQTSMYLCASSPGRINSPLHFGNGTRLTVT.